Sequencing of this T cell receptor beta chain was carried out in a study of blood T cells in healthy people across ages. Findings and limits, study-wide: Measured against age, TCR beta diversity per million T cells decreased in a roughly linear manner.

The CDR3 contains 13 residues. Between the trimmed V and J ends, which lost 7 bases and 4 bases, there was a span of 11 bases. Germline-derived CDR1 and CDR2 are ENHRY and SYGVKD. Peripheral blood, around 10 milliliters per donor, was collected. Researchers report isolating at least 6 million PBMCs per sample. In regard to this clonotype: Its antigen remains unidentified.

The authors ran a second PCR of about 6 to 12 cycles using a sample-barcoded 5' primer and a J-beta primer mix. Each cDNA was tagged by a template-switch adaptor containing 12 random nucleotides. TCRdb passed the 5' RACE reads through MiXCR, listing each CDR3 protein once. This table holds about 830,000 distinct CDR3 sequences, approximately 67% found once. The chain carries TRBV10-3 and TRBJ1-5; D call uncertain. Sequences were obtained from blood. This TCR was recovered from a man aged 30 to 39 in good health. CDR3 in amino acids: CAINSEGNQPQHF. The CDR3 region has the DNA TGTGCCATCAACAGTGAAGGGAATCAGCCCCAGCATTTT.